This TCR beta chain appears in the sequencing data of a study of identifying expanded T cells in peripheral blood. Using immunoSEQ multiplex PCR, the repertoire was profiled, and TCRdb retains in-frame clones only, with some absent. Altogether approximately 83,000 clones are present, roughly 84% being singletons, with the ten largest covering roughly 4.1%. This sequence was found in a person aged 18 to 75 in good health. The sequenced material came from blood.

CDR3 protein: CASSPQRIKAEKETQYF. DNA for the CDR3: TGTGCCAGCTCACCTCAGCGAATCAAGGCAGAAAAAGAGACCCAGTACTTC. This chain links TRBV18 with TRBJ2-5; no clear D gene. The V and J ends lost 3 bases and 3 bases respectively, with 20 bases between them. Germline CDR1 and CDR2: KGHSH and LQKENI. The CDR3 consists of 17 residues.